The TCR beta chain described here comes from a study of blood T cell repertoires in COVID-19. Overall study: Sites in the United States, Italy and Spain provided acute and convalescent COVID-19 samples. Sample material is recorded as cDNA or gDNA derived from T cells, B-cell-depleted T cells, or PBMCs.

The germline gives CDR1 SGHRS, CDR2 YFSETQ. Deletions cut 4 bases from V and 13 bases from J, with 23 bases between. The CDR3 is 15 residues long. Authors' processing steps: Nucleated cell counts were estimated from reference gene primer amplification. The data were produced by immunoSEQ multiplex PCR, yet TCRdb's version contains in-frame clones alone and is incomplete. The V and J calls and clone size were taken over from that table, and D and trimming were inferred from the DNA. The data show 150,000 to 180,000 clones, about 80% seen once. This receptor was taken from a woman in her sixties or seventies with acute or convalescent COVID-19. Sequencing was performed on peripheral blood. The V gene is TRBV5-1, the J gene TRBJ1-4; a weak D match, TRBD1 (6 bases). CDR3 DNA sequence: TGCGCCAGCAGCCCAGAGGGGGTGGGGGACCCGAGACTGTTTTTT. This encodes CASSPEGVGDPRLFF.